This TCR beta chain was retrieved from a study of T cells of healthy individuals. Trimming removed 3 bases from V and 8 bases from J, with 11 bases in between. This CDR3 contains 13 residues. Germline CDR1 and CDR2: MRHNA and SNTAGT. This clonotype was found a few times. Using its own MiXCR run on the 5' RACE reads, TCRdb lists one record per CDR3 protein. The sample records around 100,000 distinct CDR3 sequences, roughly a sixth being singletons. This receptor was identified in a human donor in good health. The chain combines TRBV6-4 with TRBJ2-1; no firm D call. This CDR3 is CASSEKTTDEQFF. The CDR3 DNA sequence: TGTGCCAGCAGTGAAAAAACCACAGATGAGCAGTTCTTC.